This T cell receptor beta chain was sequenced during a study of cytomegalovirus exposure and HLA in healthy donors. 60 Vbeta and 13 Jbeta primers were used in PCR. The protocol was immunoSEQ multiplex PCR, while the TCRdb copy is restricted to in-frame clones and leaves out a portion. Of over 150,000 clones listed, 82% are singletons. Nominal health characterized the donors when sampled, though unrecorded immune exposures were likely. Germline loops: CDR1 MNHEY, CDR2 SMNVEV (reference sequence). Trimming removed 6 bases at V and 4 bases at J, with 6 bases between. The CDR3 spans 12 residues. Regarding the study as a whole: Relative to the roughly 640-donor mean, N-insertions were reportedly fewer in an Asian-associated ancestry cluster in a later analysis.

Comment on this clone: Its specificity is unknown.

The chain uses TRBV27 and TRBJ2-2; D remains ambiguous. This sequence originates from a boy between 2 and 10 years old in good health and CMV-seronegative. The sample was PBMCs. The CDR3 sequence: CASRPGTGELFF. The CDR3 region has the DNA TGTGCCAGCAGGCCGGGCACCGGGGAGCTGTTTTTT.